The entry that follows covers one TCR beta chain sequence. The antigen remains undetermined. A library of TCRbeta sequences, prepared with unique molecular identifiers, was generated. TCRdb redid the calling of the PCR reads with MiXCR, one entry per CDR3 protein. The table records fewer than 700,000 distinct CDR3 sequences, about an eighth of them present only once. The sample belongs to a study of T-cell reconstitution after alpha-beta-depleted transplantation in children. Findings and limits, study-wide: Hyperexpanded clones declined; after one year, newly produced T cells mostly supplied diversity. Surviving recipient T cells and thymic progenitors produced the high day-60 TCRbeta diversity seen in some patients. Several hundred rapidly expanded clones from non-depleted graft cells reportedly supplied alpha-beta T cells about two months post-transplant.

The CDR3 loop spans 17 amino acids. Between the trimmed V and J ends, which lost 1 base and 0 bases, there was a span of 10 bases. The germline V gene encodes CDR1 LGHNA and CDR2 YNFKEQ. This sample comprised PBMCs, mostly from graft donor cells, obtained 360 days after TCRalphabeta/CD19-depleted stem cell transplant. This TCR came from a male patient under 18 who had a stem cell transplant for acute myeloid leukemia, so the T cells may come from the graft donor. The chain couples TRBV4-2 to TRBJ2-6; D is unclear. CDR3 sequence (DNA): TGTGCCAGCAGCCAAGTAGAGCTGAGCTCTGGGGCCAACGTCCTGACTTTC. Its translation: CASSQVELSSGANVLTF.